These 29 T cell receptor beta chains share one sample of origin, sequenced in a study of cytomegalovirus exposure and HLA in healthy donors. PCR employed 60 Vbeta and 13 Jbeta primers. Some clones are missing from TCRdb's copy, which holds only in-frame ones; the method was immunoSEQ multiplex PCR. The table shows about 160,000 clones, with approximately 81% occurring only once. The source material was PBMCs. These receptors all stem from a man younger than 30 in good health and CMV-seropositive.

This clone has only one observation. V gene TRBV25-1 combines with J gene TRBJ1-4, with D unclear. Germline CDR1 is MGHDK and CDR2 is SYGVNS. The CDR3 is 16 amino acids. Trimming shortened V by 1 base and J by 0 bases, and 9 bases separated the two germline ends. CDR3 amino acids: CASSELRSATNEKLFF. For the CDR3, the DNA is TGTGCCAGCAGTGAATTAAGATCAGCAACTAATGAAAAACTGTTTTTT.

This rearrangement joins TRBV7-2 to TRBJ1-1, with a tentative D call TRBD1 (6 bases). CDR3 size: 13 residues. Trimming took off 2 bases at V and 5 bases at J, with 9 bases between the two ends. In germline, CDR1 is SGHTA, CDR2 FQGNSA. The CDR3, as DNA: TGTGCCAGCAGCTTACGAGGACAGACTGAAGCTTTCTTT. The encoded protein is CASSLRGQTEAFF. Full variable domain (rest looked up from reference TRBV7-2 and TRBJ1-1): GAGVSQSPSNKVTEKGKDVELRCDPISGHTALYWYRQSLGQGLEFLIYFQGNSAPDKSGLPSDRFSAERTGGSVSTLTIQRTQQEDSAVYLCASSLRGQTEAFFGQGTRLTVV.

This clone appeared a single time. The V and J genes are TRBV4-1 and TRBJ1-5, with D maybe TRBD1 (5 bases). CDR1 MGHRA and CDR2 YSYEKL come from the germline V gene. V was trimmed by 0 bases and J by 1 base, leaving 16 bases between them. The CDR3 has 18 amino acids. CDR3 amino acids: CASSQDGQGLPSNQPQHF. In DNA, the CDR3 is TGCGCCAGCAGCCAAGATGGGCAGGGATTACCGAGCAATCAGCCCCAGCATTTT.

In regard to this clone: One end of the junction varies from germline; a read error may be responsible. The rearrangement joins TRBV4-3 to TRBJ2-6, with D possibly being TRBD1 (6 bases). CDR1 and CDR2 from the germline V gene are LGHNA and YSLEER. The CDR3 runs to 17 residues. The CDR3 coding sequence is TGCGCCAGCAGCTACGGGACAACCAGCTCTGGGGCCAACGGCCTGACTTTC. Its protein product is CASSYGTTSSGANGLTF.

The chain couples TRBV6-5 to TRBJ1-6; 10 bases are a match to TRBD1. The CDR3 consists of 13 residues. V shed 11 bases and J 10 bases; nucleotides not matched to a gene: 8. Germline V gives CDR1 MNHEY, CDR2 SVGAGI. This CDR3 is CAAKTGGASPLHF. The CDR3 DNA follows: TGTGCCGCAAAGACAGGGGGCGCGTCACCCCTCCACTTT.

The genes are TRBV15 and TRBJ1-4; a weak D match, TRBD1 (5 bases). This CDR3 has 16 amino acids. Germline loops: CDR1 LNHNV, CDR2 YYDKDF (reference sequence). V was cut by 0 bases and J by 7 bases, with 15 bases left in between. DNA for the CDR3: TGTGCCACCAGCAGAGAATCCCCCGGAGGGGCTGAAAAACTGTTTTTT. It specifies CATSRESPGGAEKLFF.

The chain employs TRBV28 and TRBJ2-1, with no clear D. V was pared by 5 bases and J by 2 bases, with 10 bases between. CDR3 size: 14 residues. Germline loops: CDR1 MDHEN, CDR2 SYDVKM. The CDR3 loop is CASSRSGAYNEQFF. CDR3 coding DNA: TGTGCCAGCAGTCGATCCGGAGCCTACAATGAGCAGTTCTTC.

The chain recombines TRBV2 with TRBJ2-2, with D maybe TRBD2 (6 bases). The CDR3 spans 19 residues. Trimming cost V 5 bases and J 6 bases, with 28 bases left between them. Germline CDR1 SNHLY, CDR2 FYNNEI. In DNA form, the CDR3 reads TGTGCCAGCAGTCCAAAGGGGTTACGGGGGTGGTCGGGATCCGGGGAGCTGTTTTTT. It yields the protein CASSPKGLRGWSGSGELFF.

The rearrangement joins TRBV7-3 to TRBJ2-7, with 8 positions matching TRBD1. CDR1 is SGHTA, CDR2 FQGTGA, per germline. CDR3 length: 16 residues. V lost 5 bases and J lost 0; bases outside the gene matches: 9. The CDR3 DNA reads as TGTGCCAGCAGCCCGCTGGGACAGGTGAGCTCCTACGAGCAGTACTTC. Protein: CASSPLGQVSSYEQYF.

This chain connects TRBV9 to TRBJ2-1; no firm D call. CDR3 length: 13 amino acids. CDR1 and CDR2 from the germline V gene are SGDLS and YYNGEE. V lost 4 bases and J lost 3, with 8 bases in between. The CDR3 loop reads CASSLGLYNEQFF. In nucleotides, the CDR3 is TGTGCCAGCAGCTTGGGCCTCTACAATGAGCAGTTCTTC.

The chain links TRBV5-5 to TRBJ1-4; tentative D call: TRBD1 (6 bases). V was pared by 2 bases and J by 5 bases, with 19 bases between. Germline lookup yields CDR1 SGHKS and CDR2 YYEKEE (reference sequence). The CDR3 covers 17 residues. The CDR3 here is CASSFLGPDSQNEKLFF. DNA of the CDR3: TGTGCCAGCAGCTTTCTTGGGCCGGACAGCCAGAATGAAAAACTGTTTTTT.

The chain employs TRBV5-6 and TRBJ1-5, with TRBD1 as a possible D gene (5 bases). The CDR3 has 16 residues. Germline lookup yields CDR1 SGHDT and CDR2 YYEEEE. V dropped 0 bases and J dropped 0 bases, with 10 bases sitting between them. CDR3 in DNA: TGTGCCAGCAGCTTGGGGACACCTTATAGCAATCAGCCCCAGCATTTT. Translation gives CASSLGTPYSNQPQHF. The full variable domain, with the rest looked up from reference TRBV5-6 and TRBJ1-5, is DAGVTQSPTHLIKTRGQQVTLRCSPKSGHDTVSWYQQALGQGPQFIFQYYEEEERQRGNFPDRFSGHQFPNYSSELNVNALLLGDSALYLCASSLGTPYSNQPQHFGDGTRLSIL.

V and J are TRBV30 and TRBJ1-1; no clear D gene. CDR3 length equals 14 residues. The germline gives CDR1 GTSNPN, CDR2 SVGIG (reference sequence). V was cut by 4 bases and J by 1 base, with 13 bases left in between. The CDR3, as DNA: TGTGCCTGGAATAGGCAGACTTCGAACACTGAAGCTTTCTTT. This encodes CAWNRQTSNTEAFF. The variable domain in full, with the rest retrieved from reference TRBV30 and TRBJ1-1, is SQTIHQWPATLVQPVGSPLSLECTVEGTSNPNLYWYRQAAGRGLQLLFYSVGIGQISSEVPQNLSASRPQDRQFILSSKKLLLSDSGFYLCAWNRQTSNTEAFFGQGTRLTVV.

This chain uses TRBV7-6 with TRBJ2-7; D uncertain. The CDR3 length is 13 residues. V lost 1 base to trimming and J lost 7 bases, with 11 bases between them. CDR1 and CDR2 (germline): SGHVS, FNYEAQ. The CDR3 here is CASSLGTLWEQYF. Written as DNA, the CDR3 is TGTGCCAGCAGCTTAGGTACATTGTGGGAGCAGTACTTC.

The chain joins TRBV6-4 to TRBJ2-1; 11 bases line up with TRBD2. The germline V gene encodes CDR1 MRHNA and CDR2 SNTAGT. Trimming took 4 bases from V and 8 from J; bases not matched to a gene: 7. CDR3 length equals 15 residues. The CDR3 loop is CASSVSGGAFDEQFF. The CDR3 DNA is TGTGCCAGCAGTGTTAGCGGGGGGGCTTTTGATGAGCAGTTCTTC.

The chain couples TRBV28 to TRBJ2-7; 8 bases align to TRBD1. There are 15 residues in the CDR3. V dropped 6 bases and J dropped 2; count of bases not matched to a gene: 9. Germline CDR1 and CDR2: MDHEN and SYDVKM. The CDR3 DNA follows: TGTGCCAGCAGGGCCCAGGGGGCGAGTACCTACGAGCAGTACTTC. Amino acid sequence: CASRAQGASTYEQYF. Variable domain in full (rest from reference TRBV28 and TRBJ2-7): DVKVTQSSRYLVKRTGEKVFLECVQDMDHENMFWYRQDPGLGLRLIYFSYDVKMKEKGDIPEGYSVSREKKERFSLILESASTNQTSMYLCASRAQGASTYEQYFGPGTRLTVT.

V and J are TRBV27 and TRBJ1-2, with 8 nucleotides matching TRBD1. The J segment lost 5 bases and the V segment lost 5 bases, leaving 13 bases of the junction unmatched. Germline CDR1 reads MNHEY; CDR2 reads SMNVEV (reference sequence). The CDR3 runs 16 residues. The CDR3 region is CASSLSRTGGVYGYTF. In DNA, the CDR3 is TGTGCCAGCAGTCTTTCTCGAACAGGGGGAGTGTATGGCTACACCTTC.

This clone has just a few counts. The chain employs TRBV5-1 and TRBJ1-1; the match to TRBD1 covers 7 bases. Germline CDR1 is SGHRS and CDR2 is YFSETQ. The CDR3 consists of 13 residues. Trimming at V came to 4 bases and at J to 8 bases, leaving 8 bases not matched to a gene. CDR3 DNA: TGCGCCAGCAGCAGACGGGACAGCCACGAAGCTTTCTTT. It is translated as CASSRRDSHEAFF.

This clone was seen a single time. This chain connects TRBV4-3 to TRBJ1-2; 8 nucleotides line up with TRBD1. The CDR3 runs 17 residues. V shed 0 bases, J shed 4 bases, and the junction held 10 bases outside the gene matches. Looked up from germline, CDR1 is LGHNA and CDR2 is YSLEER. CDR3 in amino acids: CASSQDRQGAFLYGYTF. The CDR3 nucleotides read TGCGCCAGCAGCCAAGATAGGCAGGGGGCATTCCTCTATGGCTACACCTTC.

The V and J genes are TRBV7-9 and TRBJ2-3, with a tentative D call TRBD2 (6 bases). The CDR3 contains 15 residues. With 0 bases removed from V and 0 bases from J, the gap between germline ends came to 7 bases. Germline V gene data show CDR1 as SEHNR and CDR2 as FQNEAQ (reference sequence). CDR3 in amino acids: CASSLAGTSTDTQYF. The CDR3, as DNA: TGTGCCAGCAGCTTAGCGGGGACTAGCACAGATACGCAGTATTTT.

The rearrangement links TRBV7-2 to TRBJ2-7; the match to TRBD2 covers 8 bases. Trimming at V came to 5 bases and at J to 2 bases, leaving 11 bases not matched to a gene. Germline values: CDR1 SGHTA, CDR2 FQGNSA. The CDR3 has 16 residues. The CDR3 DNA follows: TGTGCCAGCAGCCCCCGGACGGGGGGGTACCCCTACGAGCAGTACTTC. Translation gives CASSPRTGGYPYEQYF. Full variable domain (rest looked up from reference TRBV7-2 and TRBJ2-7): GAGVSQSPSNKVTEKGKDVELRCDPISGHTALYWYRQSLGQGLEFLIYFQGNSAPDKSGLPSDRFSAERTGGSVSTLTIQRTQQEDSAVYLCASSPRTGGYPYEQYFGPGTRLTVT.

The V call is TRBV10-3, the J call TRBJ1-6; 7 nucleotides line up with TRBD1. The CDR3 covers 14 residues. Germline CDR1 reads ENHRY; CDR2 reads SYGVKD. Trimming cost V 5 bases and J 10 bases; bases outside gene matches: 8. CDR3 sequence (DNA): TGTGCCATCAGTACAGACAGGGCGGGATCACCCCTCCACTTT. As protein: CAISTDRAGSPLHF.

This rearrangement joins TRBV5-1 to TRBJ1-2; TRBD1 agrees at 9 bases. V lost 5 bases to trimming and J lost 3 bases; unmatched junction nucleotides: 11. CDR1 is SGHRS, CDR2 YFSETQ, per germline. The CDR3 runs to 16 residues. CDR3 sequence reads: CASRNDSDRGYYGYTF. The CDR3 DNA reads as TGCGCCAGCAGAAATGACTCGGACAGGGGCTACTATGGCTACACCTTC. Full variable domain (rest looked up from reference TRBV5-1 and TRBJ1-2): KAGVTQTPRYLIKTRGQQVTLSCSPISGHRSVSWYQQTPGQGLQFLFEYFSETQRNKGNFPGRFSGRQFSNSRSEMNVSTLELGDSALYLCASRNDSDRGYYGYTFGSGTRLTVV.

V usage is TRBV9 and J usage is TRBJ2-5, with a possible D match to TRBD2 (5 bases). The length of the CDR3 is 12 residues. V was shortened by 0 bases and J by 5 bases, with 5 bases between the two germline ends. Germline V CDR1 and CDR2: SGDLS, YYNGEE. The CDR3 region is CASSVGEETQYF. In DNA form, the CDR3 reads TGTGCCAGCAGCGTAGGGGAGGAGACCCAGTACTTC. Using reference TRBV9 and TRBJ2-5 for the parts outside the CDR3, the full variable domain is DSGVTQTPKHLITATGQRVTLRCSPRSGDLSVYWYQQSLDQGLQFLIQYYNGEERAKGNILERFSAQQFPDLHSELNLSSLELGDSALYFCASSVGEETQYFGPGTRLLVL.

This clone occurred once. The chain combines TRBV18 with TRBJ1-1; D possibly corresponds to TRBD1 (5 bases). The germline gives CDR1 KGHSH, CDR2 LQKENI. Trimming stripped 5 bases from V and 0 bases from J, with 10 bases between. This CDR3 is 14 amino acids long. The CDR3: CASSVQEMNTEAFF. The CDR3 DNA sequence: TGTGCCAGCTCAGTACAGGAGATGAACACTGAAGCTTTCTTT. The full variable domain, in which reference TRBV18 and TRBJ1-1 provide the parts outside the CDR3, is NAGVMQNPRHLVRRRGQEARLRCSPMKGHSHVYWYRQLPEEGLKFMVYLQKENIIDESGMPKERFSAEFPKEGPSILRIQQVVRGDSAAYFCASSVQEMNTEAFFGQGTRLTVV.

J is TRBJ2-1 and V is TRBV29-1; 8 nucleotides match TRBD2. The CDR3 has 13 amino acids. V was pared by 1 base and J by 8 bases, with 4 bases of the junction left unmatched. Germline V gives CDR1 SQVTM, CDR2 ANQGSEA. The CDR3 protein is CSVEGASGYEQFF. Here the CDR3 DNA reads TGCAGCGTTGAAGGGGCTAGCGGGTATGAGCAGTTCTTC.

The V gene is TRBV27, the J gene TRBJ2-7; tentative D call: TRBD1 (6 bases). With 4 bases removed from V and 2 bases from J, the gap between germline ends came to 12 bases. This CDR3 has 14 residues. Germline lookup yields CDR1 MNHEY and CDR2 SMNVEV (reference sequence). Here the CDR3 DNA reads TGTGCCAGCAGTTCCACGGGACACCCCTACGAGCAGTACTTC. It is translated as CASSSTGHPYEQYF.

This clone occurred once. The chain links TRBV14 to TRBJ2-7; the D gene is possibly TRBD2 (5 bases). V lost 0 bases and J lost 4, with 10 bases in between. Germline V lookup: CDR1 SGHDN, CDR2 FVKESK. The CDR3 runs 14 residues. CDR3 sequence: CASSQDGGGYEQYF. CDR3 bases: TGTGCCAGCAGCCAAGATGGCGGAGGTTACGAGCAGTACTTC.

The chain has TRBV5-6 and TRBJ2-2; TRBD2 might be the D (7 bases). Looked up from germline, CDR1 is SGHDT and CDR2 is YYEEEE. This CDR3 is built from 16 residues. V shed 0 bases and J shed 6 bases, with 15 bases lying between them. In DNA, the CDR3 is TGTGCCAGCAGCTTGGCCCGGGGGGCGCAGGCCGGGGAGCTGTTTTTT. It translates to CASSLARGAQAGELFF.